This TCR beta chain originates from a study of regulatory T cells in long-lasting Graves disease (dated by TCRdb to the early 2020s). For the study in its entirety: Newly diagnosed Graves' disease patients had taken antithyroid drugs for less than 3 months. The study took place in China and was registered as a clinical trial. Peripheral blood TCR sequencing and RNA sequencing compared persistent Graves' disease patients with newly diagnosed Graves' disease patients. A total of around 35 samples underwent TCR sequencing, from about 13 patients with persistent Graves' disease and 20 or so patients with newly diagnosed Graves' disease. Study-wide findings and limitations: The authors noted that the small sample size was a limitation that may lower accuracy. Sequencing and analysis were restricted to the TCR beta chain. Lower TCR Shannon entropy and fewer highly expanded clones were observed in persistent Graves' disease patients than in newly diagnosed patients, which suggested clonal expansion. Peripheral blood alone was examined, since thyroid tissue, which constituted the primary lesion, could not be accessed. Persistent patients shared more public clonotypes among themselves (over 2,500) than newly diagnosed patients did (approximately 970). Preferential use of TRBV28, TRBJ1-2 and TRBJ2-5 was observed in persistent disease, whereas TRBV20-1 and TRBJ2-1 were favored in newly diagnosed disease.

The sample's time point label, decoded: newly diagnosed GD, antithyroid drugs for less than 3 months. For both TCR sequencing and RNA sequencing, RNA was extracted from PBMCs using TRIzol. The diagnosis of Graves' disease followed American Thyroid Association guidelines. Patients were recruited from an endocrinology department in Xi'an, China. Each patient gave 8.5 to 9.5 milliliters of peripheral blood, collected in an EDTA anticoagulant tube. Ficoll Paque Plus density gradient separation was used to isolate PBMCs, and no further T cell sorting was performed. An Agilent 2100 Bioanalyzer and agarose gel were used to assess RNA quality, and a NanoDrop 2000 was used to measure RNA concentration. The library was produced with multiplex PCR. These reads were obtained on an Illumina HiSeq 4000. TCR beta libraries were built with iRepertoire HTBI primers and Arm-PCR amplification of CDR3 regions. Gel purification was performed on PCR products prior to sequencing. On the authors' methods: Across samples, 60 to 70 TRBV and approximately 15 TRBJ segments were identified and used for gene usage analysis of CDR3 amino acid clonotypes. COPE and FqMerger were used to merge the filtered high-quality paired reads into contigs. BLAST was used to align contigs to the IMGT TRBV, TRBD and TRBJ reference genes, and CDR3 was defined following IMGT. Any clonotype with a frequency above 0.1% was counted as a highly expanded clone. Shannon entropy was used to measure repertoire diversity, and the Gini coefficient was used to measure V-J evenness. A clonotype was considered public if more than one individual shared it. Using fastp trimming at Q25 and MiXCR clonotype assembly, TCRdb reanalyzed the public sequencing data and kept in-frame beta chains. Each CDR3 protein gets just one entry, which takes the most common genes and DNA from the rows behind it. What appears here as the V and J calls and clone size reflects TCRdb's work, not the paper's. The sample has about 220,000 distinct CDR3 sequences on record, approximately 20% of them singletons. The ten largest make up roughly a fifth of the sample.

This clonotype was counted between two and nine times. Its antigen has not been determined. Within one base of it there is no much larger clone, and no base qualities were kept. The CDR3 numbers 15 residues from cysteine through phenylalanine. The DNA shown is the 45-base CDR3, in frame from base 1. The germline V gene sets CDR1 to MNHEY and CDR2 to SVGAGI. Deletion took 0 bases off V and 2 bases off J, with a span of 10 bases between the germline ends. Sequencing used peripheral blood mononuclear cells (PBMCs), obtained at new diagnosis, from a patient treated with antithyroid drugs. The TCR sequence derives from a female donor with Graves disease. This chain joins TRBV6-5 to TRBJ1-2, with TRBD1 as a weak D call on 5 bases. The CDR3 protein is CASSYSQTDNYGYTF. In nucleotides, the sequence is TGTGCCAGCAGTTACTCCCAGACAGACAACTATGGCTACACCTTC.